The clone carrying this T cell receptor (beta chain) was seen ten or more times. Its target is not known. TCRdb processed the reads anew with MiXCR; each CDR3 protein has one entry. The table records some 350,000 distinct CDR3 sequences, 15% to 20% of them present only once. This entry comes from a study of T cell repertoires in cytomegalovirus infection. Regarding the study as a whole: Cumulated frequencies of public TCR beta families served to identify carriers of CMV plus the relevant HLA.

This CDR3 spans 14 amino acids. From germline, CDR1 is MNHNS and CDR2 SASEGT. Trimming cost V 0 bases and J 7 bases, with 7 bases left between them. The source material was PBMCs. The rearrangement joins TRBV6-1 to TRBJ1-6; D not resolved. The TCR comes from a human donor in good health (CMV status not recorded). Some clones in this sample may be carry-over from other donors' samples. The chain's CDR3 is CASSEARTNSPLHF. CDR3 coding DNA: TGTGCCAGCAGTGAAGCTCGGACCAATTCACCCCTCCACTTT.